This TCR beta chain comes out of a study of graft-versus-host responses after intestinal transplantation. Background on the study: Anti-thymocyte globulin served as induction for all recipients, who then took tacrolimus and steroids for approximately three years. General study findings and limits: Investigators detected GvH clones in recipient marrow, with some emerging earlier in ileum or blood. Among circulating GvH clones, peak levels were associated with early post-transplant declines in HvG clones. Within the allografts of patients who had graft-donor T cell macrochimerism, graft-versus-host to host-versus-graft clonal ratios were high.

Worth noting for this clone: Its target is not known.

CDR3 length: 16 amino acids. Germline values: CDR1 SGHRS, CDR2 YFSETQ. Deletions cut 3 bases from V and 4 bases from J, with 19 bases between. Sequencing was performed with immunoSEQ multiplex PCR; in TCRdb, only in-frame clones are kept and a portion is missing. The sample contains approximately 78,000 clones, about nine tenths of which appear only once. The receptor comes from a human donor who was the organ donor for an intestinal transplant. The rearrangement uses TRBV5-1 and TRBJ1-1, with a weak D call TRBD1 (5 bases). The specimen comprised unstimulated CD8+ T cells sorted from spleen or lymph node cells, sampled before transplant. CDR3 sequence (DNA): TGCGCCAGCAGCTGGGGACCGCCCGGCTGGATCACTGAAGCTTTCTTT. Translating it yields CASSWGPPGWITEAFF.